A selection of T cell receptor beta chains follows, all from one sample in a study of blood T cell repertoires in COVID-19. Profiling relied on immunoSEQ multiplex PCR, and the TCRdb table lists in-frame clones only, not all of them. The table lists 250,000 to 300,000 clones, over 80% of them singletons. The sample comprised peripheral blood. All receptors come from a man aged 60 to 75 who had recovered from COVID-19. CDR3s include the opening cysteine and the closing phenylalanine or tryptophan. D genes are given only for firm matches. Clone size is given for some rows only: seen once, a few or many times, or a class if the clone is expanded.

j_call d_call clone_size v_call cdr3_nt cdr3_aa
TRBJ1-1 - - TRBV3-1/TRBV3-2 TGTGCCAGCAGCCAGTATCAGAAGAACACTGAAGCTTTCTTT CASSQYQKNTEAFF
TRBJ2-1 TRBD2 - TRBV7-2 TGTGCCAGCAGCTTACGGGCGGCTAGCGGGGGGGCCCGGCAGTTCTTC CASSLRAASGGARQFF
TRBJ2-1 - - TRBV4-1 TGCGCCAGCAGCCAGCCGACAGTCAATGAGCAGTTCTTC CASSQPTVNEQFF
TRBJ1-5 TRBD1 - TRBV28 TGTGCCAGCAGGACAGGGGGCCCTCAGCCCCAGCATTTT CASRTGGPQPQHF
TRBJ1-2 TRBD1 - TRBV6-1 TGTGCCAGCAGTGAATCGACAGGGAACTATGGCTACACCTTC CASSESTGNYGYTF
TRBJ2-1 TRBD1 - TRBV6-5 TGTGCCAGCAGACGACAGGGTCAGTATGAGCAGTTCTTC CASRRQGQYEQFF
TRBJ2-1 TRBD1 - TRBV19 TGTGCCAGTAGTAAGGCCCGGACAGGGGAGAACAATGAGCAGTTCTTC CASSKARTGENNEQFF
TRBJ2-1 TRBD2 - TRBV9 TGTGCCAGCAGCGGTGGGACTACCCCTTGGGGCGGTGAGCAGTTCTTC CASSGGTTPWGGEQFF
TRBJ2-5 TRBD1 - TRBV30 TGTGCCTGGAGTGCCTCCCGGACAGGCGGAACCCAGTACTTC CAWSASRTGGTQYF
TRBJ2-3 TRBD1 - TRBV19 TGTGCCAGTAGTTGGGCTTCAGCGGGACAGGGGACCACAGATACGCAGTATTTT CASSWASAGQGTTDTQYF
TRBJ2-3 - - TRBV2 TGTGCCAGCAGTGTCCGACAGAGCACAGATACGCAGTATTTT CASSVRQSTDTQYF
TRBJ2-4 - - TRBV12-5 TGTGCTAGTGGTTTGGCCCAATCAGGGCAAAACATTCAGTACTTC CASGLAQSGQNIQYF
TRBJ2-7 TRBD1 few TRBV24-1 TGTGCCACCAGTGATAAGACAGGGGGAACCTACGAGCAGTACTTC CATSDKTGGTYEQYF
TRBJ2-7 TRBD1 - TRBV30 TGTGCCTGGGACAGGGTACTGACGTACGAGCAGTACTTC CAWDRVLTYEQYF
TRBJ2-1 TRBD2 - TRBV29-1 TGCAGCATCCTCGGGACTATCTACAATGAGCAGTTCTTC CSILGTIYNEQFF
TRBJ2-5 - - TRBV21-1 TGTGCCAGCAGCAAAGGGGACAGGGGGCGGGAGACCCAGTACTTC CASSKGDRGRETQYF
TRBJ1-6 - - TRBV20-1 TGCAGTGCTAGTACGGGCTATAATTCACCCCTCCACTTT CSASTGYNSPLHF
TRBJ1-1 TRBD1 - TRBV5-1 TGCGCCAGCAGCCGGGACAGGGGGAACACTGAAGCTTTCTTT CASSRDRGNTEAFF
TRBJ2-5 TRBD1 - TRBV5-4 TGTGCCAGCAGAGACGGGGCGGGACAGGGTAAAGAGACCCAGTACTTC CASRDGAGQGKETQYF
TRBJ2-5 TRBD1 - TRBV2 TGTGCCAGCTACCAACAGGGGCTCGGGACCCAGTACTTC CASYQQGLGTQYF
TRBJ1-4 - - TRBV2 TGTGCCAGCAGTAGACCGACAACAACTAATGAAAAACTGTTTTTT CASSRPTTTNEKLFF
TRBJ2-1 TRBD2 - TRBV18 TGTGCCAGCTCTCAGTGGACTAGGGCTGATGAGCAGTTCTTC CASSQWTRADEQFF
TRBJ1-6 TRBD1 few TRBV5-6 TGTGCCAGCAGCTTGGTGACAGGGGGGGTCTCCTATAATTCACCCCTCCACTTT CASSLVTGGVSYNSPLHF
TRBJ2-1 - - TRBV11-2 TGTGCCAGCAGCTCGGCAGGGGGGACCTACAATGAGCAGTTCTTC CASSSAGGTYNEQFF
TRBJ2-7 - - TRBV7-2 TGTGCCAGCAGCCCTACCCCAGGGGCCTACGAGCAGTACTTC CASSPTPGAYEQYF
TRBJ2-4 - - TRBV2 TGTGCCAGCACTTACCAGGGGTTTAGTAACCAGAGGGCCAGAAACATTCAGTACTTC CASTYQGFSNQRARNIQYF